These 18 T cell receptor beta chains originate from one sample sequenced in a study of T cell responses to AZD1222 COVID-19 vaccine. This table comes from immunoSEQ multiplex PCR, and its TCRdb copy is limited to in-frame clones, with some not included. The table lists roughly 130,000 clones, under 95% of them singletons. The sample consisted of peripheral blood, taken 28 days after the second dose of the MenACWY control vaccine. These TCRs come from an adult who received the MenACWY meningococcal vaccine as a control.

This rearrangement joins TRBV19 to TRBJ2-3, with TRBD2 matching 7 bases. There are 16 residues in the CDR3. The V segment lost 4 bases and the J segment 5 bases; nucleotides outside the gene matches: 12. Germline CDR1 LNHDA, CDR2 SQIVND (reference sequence). For the CDR3, the DNA is TGTGCCAGTAGTAGAATAGCGGGCTCAATGGGAGATACGCAGTATTTT. It is translated as CASSRIAGSMGDTQYF. Full variable domain (outside the CDR3, taken from reference TRBV19 and TRBJ2-3): DGGITQSPKYLFRKEGQNVTLSCEQNLNHDAMYWYRQDPGQGLRLIYYSQIVNDFQKGDIAEGYSVSREKKESFPLTVTSAQKNPTAFYLCASSRIAGSMGDTQYFGPGTRLTVL.

V usage is TRBV7-9 and J usage is TRBJ1-1; perhaps TRBD1 as D (5 bases). V lost 3 bases, J lost 4 bases, and 12 bases lay in between. The CDR3 contains 14 residues. Germline CDR1 is SEHNR and CDR2 is FQNEAQ (reference sequence). The CDR3 DNA follows: TGTGCCAGCAGCTTGGTTGGGGGGGTCACTGAAGCTTTCTTT. Encoded protein: CASSLVGGVTEAFF. The complete variable domain, with remaining parts taken from reference TRBV7-9 and TRBJ1-1, reads DTGVSQNPRHKITKRGQNVTFRCDPISEHNRLYWYRQTLGQGPEFLTYFQNEAQLEKSRLLSDRFSAERPKGSFSTLEIQRTEQGDSAMYLCASSLVGGVTEAFFGQGTRLTVV.

The V call is TRBV14, the J call TRBJ2-1; perhaps TRBD2 as D (5 bases). This CDR3 is 13 amino acids long. From germline, CDR1 is SGHDN and CDR2 FVKESK. Trimming shortened V by 3 bases and J by 2 bases, and 5 bases separated the two germline ends. CDR3 sequence (DNA): TGTGCCAGCAGCCACGGGGCCTACAATGAGCAGTTCTTC. As protein: CASSHGAYNEQFF.

This clone occurred a few times. The genes are TRBV7-9 and TRBJ2-7, with TRBD1 identical over 10 bases. The J segment lost 5 bases and the V segment lost 5 bases, leaving 9 bases of the junction unmatched. The germline V gene has CDR1 SEHNR and CDR2 FQNEAQ (reference sequence). The CDR3 consists of 15 residues. CDR3 nucleotides: TGTGCCAGCAGCCTTGTAGGACAGGGGGAAAACGAGCAGTACTTC. Translating it yields CASSLVGQGENEQYF.

The V gene is TRBV27, the J gene TRBJ2-5; 13 bases agree with TRBD2. Germline CDR1 reads MNHEY; CDR2 reads SMNVEV (reference sequence). Trimming removed 6 bases from V and 5 bases from J; junction bases left unmatched: 9. The CDR3 consists of 16 residues. The CDR3 is CASRRTSGGPTETQYF. The CDR3 bases are TGTGCCAGCAGGCGGACTAGCGGGGGTCCAACCGAGACCCAGTACTTC.

The chain links TRBV29-1 to TRBJ2-1; D is possibly TRBD2 (5 bases). CDR3 length: 15 residues. The V gene's germline CDR1 is SQVTM and CDR2 ANQGSEA. The ends were cut back, 3 bases at V and 2 bases at J, with 14 bases in the middle. This CDR3 reads CSVEYSEGTYNEQFF. CDR3 in DNA: TGCAGCGTTGAGTACTCCGAGGGAACCTACAATGAGCAGTTCTTC.

The V gene is TRBV9, the J gene TRBJ2-2; either TRBD1 or TRBD2 may fit D (5 bases each). The CDR3 has 12 residues. V was cut by 9 bases and J by 4 bases, with 10 bases left in between. Germline assignment: CDR1 SGDLS and CDR2 YYNGEE. In DNA form, the CDR3 reads TGTGCCACCCAGAGGGGCACCGGGGAGCTGTTTTTT. It is translated as CATQRGTGELFF.

This chain joins TRBV6-6 and TRBJ1-4; possibly TRBD1 for D (6 bases). This CDR3 is built from 12 residues. The V end lost 6 bases, the J end lost 5 bases, and 7 bases lay between the germline ends. The germline V gene encodes CDR1 MNHNY and CDR2 SVGAGI (reference sequence). CDR3 residues: CASRTGNEKLFF. DNA of the CDR3: TGTGCCAGCAGGACAGGAAATGAAAAACTGTTTTTT.

The V gene is TRBV5-8, the J gene TRBJ1-3, with D perhaps TRBD1 (6 bases). Germline V gene lookup returns CDR1 SGHTS and CDR2 YDEGEE. Trimming cost V 1 base and J 4 bases, with 9 bases left between them. The CDR3 totals 14 residues. CDR3: CASSLQGPGNTIYF. CDR3 DNA sequence: TGTGCCAGCAGCTTGCAGGGGCCCGGAAACACCATATATTTT.

CDR3 coding DNA: TGTGCCAGTAGTACCACAGGGGCTGGAGGCACTGAAGCTTTCTTT. Protein sequence: CASSTTGAGGTEAFF. This chain connects TRBV19 to TRBJ1-1, with 7 nucleotides matching TRBD1. The CDR3 is 15 amino acids. CDR1 LNHDA and CDR2 SQIVND come from the germline V gene (reference sequence). The J segment lost 4 bases and the V segment lost 4 bases, leaving 9 bases of the junction unmatched.

This sequence joins TRBV7-8 and TRBJ2-7; D unclear. The CDR3 consists of 14 residues. CDR1 is SGHVS, CDR2 FQNEAQ, per germline. V dropped 1 base and J dropped 6 bases, with 13 bases sitting between them. CDR3 protein: CASSLVGILGEQYF. DNA of the CDR3: TGTGCCAGCAGCTTAGTAGGTATTCTGGGCGAGCAGTACTTC.

This chain connects TRBV7-2 to TRBJ1-6; D is possibly TRBD1 (6 bases). CDR3 length equals 14 residues. The V and J ends lost 5 bases and 8 bases respectively, with 13 bases between them. CDR1 is SGHTA and CDR2 is FQGNSA in the germline V gene. CDR3 protein: CASSPGGGHSPLHF. CDR3 nucleotide sequence: TGTGCCAGCAGCCCTGGCGGGGGGCATTCACCCCTCCACTTT.

V usage is TRBV15 and J usage is TRBJ2-5; the match to TRBD1 covers 8 bases. V lost 5 bases to trimming and J lost 1 base; unmatched junction nucleotides: 3. This CDR3 region has 14 residues. Germline V lookup: CDR1 LNHNV, CDR2 YYDKDF (reference sequence). CDR3 protein: CATSAGQGQETQYF. CDR3 DNA: TGTGCCACCAGCGCCGGACAGGGCCAAGAGACCCAGTACTTC.

J is TRBJ2-7 and V is TRBV11-3; TRBD2 aligns across 9 bases. This CDR3 has 15 amino acids. CDR1 and CDR2 from the germline V gene are SGHNT and YENEEA. With 5 bases clipped from V and 10 bases from J, the junction kept 15 bases outside the gene matches. The CDR3 DNA reads TGTGCCAGCAGCCCGTCCGTCGCGGGACTAGCCACCCAGTACTTC. It specifies CASSPSVAGLATQYF.

V is TRBV2 and J is TRBJ2-6; tentatively, D is TRBD2 (6 bases). Between the trimmed V and J ends, which lost 3 bases and 6 bases, there was a span of 18 bases. The CDR3 consists of 17 residues. Germline values: CDR1 SNHLY, CDR2 FYNNEI. The CDR3 DNA is TGTGCCAGCAGTGAGCTGGGAGGCTCCTATGAGGCCAACGTCCTGACTTTC. Translated, it gives CASSELGGSYEANVLTF.

J is TRBJ1-2 and V is TRBV20-1; D is uncertain. The CDR3 has 10 residues. CDR1 DFQATT and CDR2 SNEGSKA come from the germline V gene (reference sequence). The V end was cut by 6 bases, the J end by 7 bases, with 9 bases between. CDR3 coding DNA: TGCAGTGCCAGCGAAGGTGGCTACACCTTC. Amino acid sequence: CSASEGGYTF.

This chain links TRBV6-5 with TRBJ2-5; D unresolved. The CDR3 has 14 residues. The germline V and J ends were trimmed by 5 bases and 1 base, with 11 bases remaining between them. Germline V gene sequence: CDR1 MNHEY, CDR2 SVGAGI. The CDR3 protein is CASSLEPVQETQYF. DNA for the CDR3: TGTGCCAGCAGTCTGGAGCCAGTCCAAGAGACCCAGTACTTC.

V usage is TRBV7-3 and J usage is TRBJ2-2; the D call may be TRBD1 or TRBD2 (5 bases each). This CDR3 region has 16 residues. CDR1 and CDR2 (germline): SGHTA, FQGTGA. Deletions cut 1 base from V and 4 bases from J, with 13 bases between. The DNA for the CDR3 is TGTGCCAGCAGCTTAAGTTTGGGGGAGCGCACCGGGGAGCTGTTTTTT. Residues: CASSLSLGERTGELFF.